The TCR beta chain under discussion was sequenced for a study of a mutant IDH1 vaccine in newly diagnosed glioma. Study overall: Treated patients had a mean age of roughly 40 years and a roughly 60% male, roughly 40% female split. Beforehand, treatment had been radiotherapy, temozolomide, or both; the majority received both. General study results and limits: Changes to the top peripheral T cell clonotypes appeared unrelated to pseudoprogression. Altogether, approximately 93% of patients exhibited vaccine-induced immune responses.

In the case of this clone: Its antigen is currently unknown.

The repertoire was sequenced with immunoSEQ multiplex PCR; TCRdb's copy has only in-frame clones and lacks some. Among over 50,000 clones listed, over 60% were seen once. As for time point: week 47, end of study. With topical imiquimod, each dose of the vaccine consisted of 300 ug of mutant IDH1 20-mer peptide. CDR1 and CDR2 (germline): MGHDK, SYGVNS. The CDR3 is 16 residues long. The V segment lost 4 bases and the J segment 3 bases; nucleotides outside the gene matches: 9. The receptor comes from a woman aged 40 to 49 with glioma. Some clones in this sample may be carry-over from other donors' samples. The genes are TRBV25-1 and TRBJ1-5, with TRBD1 matching over 7 bases. Sequencing was performed on PBMCs, taken from a glioma patient whose treatment included an IDH1 peptide vaccine. CDR3 region: CASSGGKQGNNQPQHF. CDR3 coding DNA: TGTGCCAGCAGTGGAGGGAAACAGGGGAACAATCAGCCCCAGCATTTT.